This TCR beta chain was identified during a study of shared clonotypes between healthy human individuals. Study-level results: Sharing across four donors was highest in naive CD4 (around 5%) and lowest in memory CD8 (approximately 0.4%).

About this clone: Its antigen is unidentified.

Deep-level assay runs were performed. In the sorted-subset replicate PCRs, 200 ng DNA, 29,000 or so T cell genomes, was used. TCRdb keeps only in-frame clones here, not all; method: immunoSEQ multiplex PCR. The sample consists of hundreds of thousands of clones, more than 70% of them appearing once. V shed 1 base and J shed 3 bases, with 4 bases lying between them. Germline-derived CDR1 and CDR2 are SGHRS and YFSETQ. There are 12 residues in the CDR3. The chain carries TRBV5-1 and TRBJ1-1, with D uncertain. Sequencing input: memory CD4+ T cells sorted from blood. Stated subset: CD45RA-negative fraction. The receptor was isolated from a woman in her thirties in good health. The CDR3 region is CASSLRDTEAFF. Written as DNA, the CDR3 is TGCGCCAGCAGCTTGAGGGACACTGAAGCTTTCTTT.